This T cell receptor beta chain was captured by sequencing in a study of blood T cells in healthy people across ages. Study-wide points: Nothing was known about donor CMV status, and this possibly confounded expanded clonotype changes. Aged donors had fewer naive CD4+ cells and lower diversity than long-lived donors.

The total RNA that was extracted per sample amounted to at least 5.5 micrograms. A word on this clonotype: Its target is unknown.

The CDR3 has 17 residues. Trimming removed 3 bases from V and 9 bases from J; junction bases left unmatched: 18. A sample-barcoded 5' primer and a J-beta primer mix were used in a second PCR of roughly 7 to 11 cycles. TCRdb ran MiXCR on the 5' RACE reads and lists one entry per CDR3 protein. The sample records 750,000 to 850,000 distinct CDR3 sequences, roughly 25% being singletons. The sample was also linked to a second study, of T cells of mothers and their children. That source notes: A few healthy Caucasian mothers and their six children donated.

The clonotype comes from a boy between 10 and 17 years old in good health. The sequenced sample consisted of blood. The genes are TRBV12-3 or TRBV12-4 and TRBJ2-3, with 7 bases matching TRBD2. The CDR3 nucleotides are TGTGCCAGCAGTTTCAGTCCCTTGGGCAGCGGGGCCACAACGCAGTATTTT. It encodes CASSFSPLGSGATTQYF.